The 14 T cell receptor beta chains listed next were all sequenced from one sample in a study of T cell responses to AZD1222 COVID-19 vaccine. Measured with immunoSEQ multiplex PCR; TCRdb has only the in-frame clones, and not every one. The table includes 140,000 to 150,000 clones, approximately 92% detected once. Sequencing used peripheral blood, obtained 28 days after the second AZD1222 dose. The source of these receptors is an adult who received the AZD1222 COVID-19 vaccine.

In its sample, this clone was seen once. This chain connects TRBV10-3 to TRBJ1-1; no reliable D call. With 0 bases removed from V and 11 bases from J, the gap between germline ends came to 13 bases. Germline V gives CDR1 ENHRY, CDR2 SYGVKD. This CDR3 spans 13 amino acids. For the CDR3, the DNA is TGTGCCATCAGTGAGTCTAGAGAGCCTAGGGCTTTCTTT. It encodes CAISESREPRAFF.

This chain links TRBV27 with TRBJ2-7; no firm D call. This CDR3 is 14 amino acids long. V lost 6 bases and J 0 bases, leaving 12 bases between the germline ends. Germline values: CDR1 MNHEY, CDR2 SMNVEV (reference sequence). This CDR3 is CASRPQVDSYEQYF. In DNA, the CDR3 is TGTGCCAGCAGACCTCAGGTGGACTCCTACGAGCAGTACTTC.

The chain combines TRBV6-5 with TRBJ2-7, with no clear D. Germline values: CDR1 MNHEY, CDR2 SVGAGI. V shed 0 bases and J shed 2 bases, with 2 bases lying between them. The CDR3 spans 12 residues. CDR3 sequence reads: CASSYSPYEQYF. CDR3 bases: TGTGCCAGCAGTTACTCTCCCTACGAGCAGTACTTC.

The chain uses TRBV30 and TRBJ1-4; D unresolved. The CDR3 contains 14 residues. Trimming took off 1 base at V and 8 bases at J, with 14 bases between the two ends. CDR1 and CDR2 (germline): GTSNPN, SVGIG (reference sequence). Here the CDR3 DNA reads TGTGCCTGGAGTGACCTCGGGAAGCTCGAAAAACTGTTTTTT. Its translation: CAWSDLGKLEKLFF.

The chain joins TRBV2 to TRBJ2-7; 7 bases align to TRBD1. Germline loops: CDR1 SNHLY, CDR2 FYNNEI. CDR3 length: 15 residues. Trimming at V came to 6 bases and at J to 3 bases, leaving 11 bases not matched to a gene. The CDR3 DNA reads TGTGCCAGCAGAGGGGGACAAGGGGGCAACTACGAGCAGTACTTC. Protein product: CASRGGQGGNYEQYF.

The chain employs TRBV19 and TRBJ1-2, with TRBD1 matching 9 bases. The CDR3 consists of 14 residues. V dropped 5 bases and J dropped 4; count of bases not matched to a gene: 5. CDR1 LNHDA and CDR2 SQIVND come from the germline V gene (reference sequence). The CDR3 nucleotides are TGTGCCAGTAGTCAAACAGGGGGCAGCTATGGCTACACCTTC. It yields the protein CASSQTGGSYGYTF.

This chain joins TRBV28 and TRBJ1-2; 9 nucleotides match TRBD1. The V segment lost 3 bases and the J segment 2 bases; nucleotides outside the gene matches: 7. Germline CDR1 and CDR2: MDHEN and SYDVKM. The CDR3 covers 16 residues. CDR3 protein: CASSFPPGTGNYGYTF. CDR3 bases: TGTGCCAGCAGTTTCCCGCCTGGGACAGGGAACTATGGCTACACCTTC.

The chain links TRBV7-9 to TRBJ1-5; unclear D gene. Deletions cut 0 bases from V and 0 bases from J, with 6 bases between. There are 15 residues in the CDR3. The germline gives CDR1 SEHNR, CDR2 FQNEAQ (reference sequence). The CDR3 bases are TGTGCCAGCAGCTTAGCAAAGCATAGCAATCAGCCCCAGCATTTT. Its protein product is CASSLAKHSNQPQHF.

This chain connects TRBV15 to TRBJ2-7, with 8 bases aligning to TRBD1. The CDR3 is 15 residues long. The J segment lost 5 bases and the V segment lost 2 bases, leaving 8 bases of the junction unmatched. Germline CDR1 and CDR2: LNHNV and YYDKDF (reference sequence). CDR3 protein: CATSRPRQGLNEQYF. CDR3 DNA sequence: TGTGCCACCAGCAGACCCCGACAGGGGTTGAACGAGCAGTACTTC.

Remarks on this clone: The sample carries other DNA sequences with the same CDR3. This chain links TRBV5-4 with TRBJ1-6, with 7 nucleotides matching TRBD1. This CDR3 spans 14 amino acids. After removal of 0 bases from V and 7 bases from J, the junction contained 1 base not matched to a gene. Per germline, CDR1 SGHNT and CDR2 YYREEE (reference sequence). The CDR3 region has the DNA TGTGCCAGCAGCTTGGAACAGGGGAATTCACCCCTCCACTTT. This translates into CASSLEQGNSPLHF. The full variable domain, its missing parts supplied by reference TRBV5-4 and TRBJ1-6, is ETGVTQSPTHLIKTRGQQVTLRCSSQSGHNTVSWYQQALGQGPQFIFQYYREEENGRGNFPPRFSGLQFPNYSSELNVNALELDDSALYLCASSLEQGNSPLHFGNGTRLTVT.

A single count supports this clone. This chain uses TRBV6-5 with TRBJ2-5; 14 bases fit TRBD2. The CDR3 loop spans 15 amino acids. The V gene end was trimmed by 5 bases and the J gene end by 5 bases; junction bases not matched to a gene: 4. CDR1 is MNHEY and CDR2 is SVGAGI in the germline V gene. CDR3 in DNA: TGTGCCAGCAGTCGGGGACTAGCGGGAGTTGAGACCCAGTACTTC. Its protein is CASSRGLAGVETQYF.

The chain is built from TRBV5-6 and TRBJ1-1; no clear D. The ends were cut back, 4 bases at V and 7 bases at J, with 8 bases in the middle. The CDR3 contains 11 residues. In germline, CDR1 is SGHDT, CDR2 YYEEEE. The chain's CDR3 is CASSTYSEAFF. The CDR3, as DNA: TGTGCCAGCAGCACTTACAGTGAAGCTTTCTTT.

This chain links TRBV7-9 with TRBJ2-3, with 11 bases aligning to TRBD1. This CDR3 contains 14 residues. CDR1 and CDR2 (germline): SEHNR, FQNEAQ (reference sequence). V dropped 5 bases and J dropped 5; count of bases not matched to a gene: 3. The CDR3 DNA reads TGTGCCAGCAGCCAGGACAGGGGGCGAGATACGCAGTATTTT. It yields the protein CASSQDRGRDTQYF. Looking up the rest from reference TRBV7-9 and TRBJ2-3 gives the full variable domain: DTGVSQNPRHKITKRGQNVTFRCDPISEHNRLYWYRQTLGQGPEFLTYFQNEAQLEKSRLLSDRFSAERPKGSFSTLEIQRTEQGDSAMYLCASSQDRGRDTQYFGPGTRLTVL.

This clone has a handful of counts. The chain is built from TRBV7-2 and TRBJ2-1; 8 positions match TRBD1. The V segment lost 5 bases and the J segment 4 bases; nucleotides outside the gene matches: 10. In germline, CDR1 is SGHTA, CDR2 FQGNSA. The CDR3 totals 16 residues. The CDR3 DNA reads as TGTGCCAGCAGCCCTCAGGGGGCTGGTTCTTACAATGAGCAGTTCTTC. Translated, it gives CASSPQGAGSYNEQFF.